Given below is one TCR beta chain in context. Its antigen is still unknown. The authors ran a second PCR of 7 to 11 cycles using a sample-barcoded 5' primer and a J-beta primer mix. MiXCR, run by TCRdb on the 5' RACE reads, gives a single entry per CDR3 protein. The sample includes about 1 million distinct CDR3 sequences, approximately 25% of them seen just once. Germline assignment: CDR1 SGDLS and CDR2 YYNGEE. The germline V and J ends were trimmed by 0 bases and 6 bases, with 21 bases remaining between them. The CDR3 consists of 17 residues. These data come from a study of blood T cells in healthy people across ages. Findings of the study overall: Diversity was higher, and naive CD4+ cells more numerous, in long-lived donors than in aged donors.

The sample also formed part of further work on T cells of mothers and their children.

The clonotype originates from a girl aged 2 to 10 in good health. Sequencing was performed on blood. The rearrangement uses TRBV9 and TRBJ1-2; no reliable D call. The CDR3 here is CASSVEALVGKNHGYTF. The CDR3 DNA follows: TGTGCCAGCAGCGTAGAGGCCTTAGTGGGGAAAAACCATGGCTACACCTTC.